The 12 T cell receptor beta chains in this list originate from one sample, sequenced in a study of T cells in localized non-small cell lung cancer. TCRdb keeps only in-frame clones here, not all; method: immunoSEQ multiplex PCR. The sample includes fewer than 20,000 clones, approximately 85% of them seen just once. The source material was peripheral blood, sampled before any cancer treatment. These receptors were collected from a male donor at least 60 years old with stage I lung adenocarcinoma.

The rearrangement links TRBV11-2 to TRBJ1-2; a possible D gene is TRBD1 (6 bases). This CDR3 has 15 residues. The germline CDR1 and CDR2 sequences are SGHAT and FQNNGV. The V gene lost 1 base and the J gene lost 5 bases, with 14 bases spanning the gap. As DNA, the CDR3 is TGTGCCAGCAGCTTAGTACAGGGTGGAGGGTATGGCTACACCTTC. This sequence encodes CASSLVQGGGYGYTF. Complete variable domain (other parts from reference TRBV11-2 and TRBJ1-2): EAGVAQSPRYKIIEKRQSVAFWCNPISGHATLYWYQQILGQGPKLLIQFQNNGVVDDSQLPKDRFSAERLKGVDSTLKIQPAKLEDSAVYLCASSLVQGGGYGYTFGSGTRLTVV.

V is TRBV5-1 and J is TRBJ2-7, with D perhaps given as TRBD1 or TRBD2 (6 bases each). CDR1 is SGHRS and CDR2 is YFSETQ in the germline V gene. CDR3 size: 14 residues. Trimming removed 0 bases from V and 3 bases from J, with 10 bases in between. CDR3 nucleotide sequence: TGCGCCAGCAGCTTGGAGGGGGGAAGCTACGAGCAGTACTTC. Translated: CASSLEGGSYEQYF.

The chain links TRBV11-2 to TRBJ2-7, with 12 nucleotides matching TRBD2. V lost 5 bases to trimming and J lost 1 base; unmatched junction nucleotides: 0. The length of the CDR3 is 14 residues. Germline CDR1 SGHAT, CDR2 FQNNGV. CDR3 DNA: TGTGCCAGCAGCCTAGCGGGAGGGTCCTACGAGCAGTACTTC. Translated, it gives CASSLAGGSYEQYF.

The sample holds a few counts of this clone. This chain connects TRBV2 to TRBJ1-5; D unclear. Germline V CDR1 and CDR2: SNHLY, FYNNEI. V lost 3 bases and J lost 4, with 4 bases in between. CDR3 length: 12 amino acids. CDR3 protein: CASSEPNQPQHF. The CDR3 region has the DNA TGTGCCAGCAGTGAGCCGAATCAGCCCCAGCATTTT.

This sequence joins TRBV15 and TRBJ2-1; D may be TRBD2 (5 bases). Trimming removed 2 bases from V and 5 bases from J, with 25 bases in between. This CDR3 has 19 residues. Germline loops: CDR1 LNHNV, CDR2 YYDKDF (reference sequence). In DNA form, the CDR3 reads TGTGCCACCAGCAGACCTACGGGATACCTTGGACCTAGGGACAATGAGCAGTTCTTC. This codes for CATSRPTGYLGPRDNEQFF.

On this clone itself: One junction end disagrees with the germline gene, perhaps due to a read error. The rearrangement links TRBV7-2 to TRBJ1-4; D may be TRBD1 (6 bases). Germline assignment: CDR1 SGHTA and CDR2 FQGNSA. The CDR3 is made up of 11 amino acids. CDR3 in amino acids: CASSLGTEVIF. In DNA, the CDR3 is TGTGCCAGCAGCTTAGGGACAGAGGTAATTTTT.

This chain uses TRBV19 with TRBJ1-1; 11 bases match TRBD1. The V gene end was trimmed by 4 bases and the J gene end by 0 bases; junction bases not matched to a gene: 4. The CDR3 runs to 16 residues. Per the germline V gene, CDR1 is LNHDA and CDR2 is SQIVND (reference sequence). The CDR3 region has the DNA TGTGCCAGTAGTACGGGGACAGGGGGAATGAACACTGAAGCTTTCTTT. Translating it yields CASSTGTGGMNTEAFF.

The genes are TRBV18 and TRBJ1-1; unclear D gene. Germline V gene lookup returns CDR1 KGHSH and CDR2 LQKENI. This CDR3 is 13 amino acids long. Trimming stripped 2 bases from V and 5 bases from J, with 9 bases between. In nucleotides, the CDR3 is TGTGCCAGCTCACCATCGGCTTGGACTGAAGCTTTCTTT. It yields the protein CASSPSAWTEAFF.

V gene TRBV6-5 combines with J gene TRBJ1-1; D may be TRBD1 (5 bases). CDR3 size: 15 residues. Trimming took off 7 bases at V and 1 base at J, with 16 bases between the two ends. Germline values: CDR1 MNHEY, CDR2 SVGAGI. The CDR3 DNA is TGTGCCAGCACCTTCGGAGGGGATGGGAACACTGAAGCTTTCTTT. Translated: CASTFGGDGNTEAFF.

V usage is TRBV5-1 and J usage is TRBJ2-7; D not resolved. The germline gives CDR1 SGHRS, CDR2 YFSETQ. V gave up 0 bases and J gave up 1 base, with 5 bases separating them. The CDR3 has 13 amino acids. The CDR3 protein is CASSLVGSYEQYF. CDR3 nucleotides: TGCGCCAGCAGCTTGGTCGGATCCTACGAGCAGTACTTC.

The gene calls are TRBV10-2 and TRBJ1-5, with a possible D match to TRBD1 (5 bases). Germline assignment: CDR1 WSHSY and CDR2 SAAADI. This CDR3 contains 13 residues. Trimming left V 5 bases short and J 2 bases short, with 7 bases between. This CDR3 is CASSQGRNQPQHF. The CDR3 coding sequence is TGCGCCAGCAGTCAGGGCCGCAATCAGCCCCAGCATTTT.

This rearrangement joins TRBV6-6 to TRBJ1-4, with D unresolved. With 1 base removed from V and 4 bases from J, the gap between germline ends came to 4 bases. This CDR3 spans 13 amino acids. Germline-derived CDR1 and CDR2 are MNHNY and SVGAGI (reference sequence). The CDR3 sequence is CASSYFSNEKLFF. In DNA form, the CDR3 reads TGTGCCAGCAGTTACTTCAGTAATGAAAAACTGTTTTTT.